This T cell receptor beta chain comes out of a study of T cells after yellow fever vaccination. The junction had 1 base not matched to a gene; V was cut back by 0 bases and J by 1 base. The CDR3 totals 16 residues. TCRdb re-called the 5' RACE reads through MiXCR, storing one row per CDR3 protein. The table records roughly 500,000 distinct CDR3 sequences, 15% to 20% of them present only once. This chain uses TRBV23-1 with TRBJ2-1; 9 bases agree with TRBD2. TRBV23-1 is sorted into the ORF group, with uncertain function. Sequences were derived from PBMCs, sampled 15 days after the yellow fever booster vaccination. This TCR was sampled from a young man who received the YFV17D yellow fever vaccine. CDR3 bases: TGCGCCAGCAGTCAATCGGCGGGAGGGTCCTACAATGAGCAGTTCTTC. Translation: CASSQSAGGSYNEQFF.